The TCR beta chain described here comes from a study of blood T cell repertoires in COVID-19. Looking at the study overall: The analysed material was cDNA or gDNA that came from T cells, B-cell-depleted T cells, or PBMCs.

Produced via immunoSEQ multiplex PCR; TCRdb's table is partial and in-frame only. The sample records just over 300,000 clones, approximately 86% being singletons. Unmatched junction bases numbered 8, after V lost 6 bases and J lost 1 base. Germline loops: CDR1 WNHNN, CDR2 SYGVQD (reference sequence). The CDR3 has 17 residues. The rearrangement joins TRBV10-1 to TRBJ2-3; TRBD2 matches at 12 bases. Sample: peripheral blood. The origin of this receptor is a man aged 18 to 30 with active or convalescent COVID-19. The DNA for the CDR3 is TGCGCCAGCAGCCGGACTAGCGGGACCTTGGGCACAGATACGCAGTATTTT. It is translated as CASSRTSGTLGTDTQYF.